These 30 T cell receptor beta chains share one sample of origin, sequenced in a study of Ad26.COV2.S vaccination and SARS-CoV-2 variants. Only in-frame clones appear in the TCRdb table, and some are missing; sequencing was by immunoSEQ multiplex PCR. The sample carries over 400,000 clones, approximately 89% recorded once. Treatment given: some 20 received Ad26.COV2.S at low or high dose, single or two shots; several received placebo; per-sample allocation not given. Day 63 after the first vaccine or placebo injection was the time point for sampling. Sequences were derived from peripheral blood, sampled in a trial of Ad26.COV2.S vaccine versus placebo. The receptor set was obtained from a person between 18 and 65 years old who received the Ad26.COV2.S COVID-19 vaccine or a placebo.

The sample holds one count of this clone. The chain links TRBV5-6 to TRBJ1-2, with D hard to call. CDR1 and CDR2 (germline): SGHDT, YYEEEE. There are 14 residues in the CDR3. V lost 1 base, J lost 2 bases, and 9 bases lay in between. The CDR3 bases are TGTGCCAGCAGCTTGTCAGTGAACAACTATGGCTACACCTTC. Translated: CASSLSVNNYGYTF.

This sequence joins TRBV11-2 and TRBJ2-6; no clear D. Looked up from germline, CDR1 is SGHAT and CDR2 is FQNNGV. V lost 3 bases and J 0 bases, leaving 6 bases between the germline ends. This CDR3 has 15 residues. The CDR3 DNA reads TGTGCCAGCAGCTTTTACAGCTCTGGGGCCAACGTCCTGACTTTC. It encodes CASSFYSSGANVLTF.

Note on this clone: Other DNA variants within this sample encode the same CDR3. The chain uses TRBV30 and TRBJ1-1; no clear D gene. Per the germline V gene, CDR1 is GTSNPN and CDR2 is SVGIG (reference sequence). The CDR3 covers 14 residues. Trimming removed 0 bases at V and 2 bases at J, with 10 bases between. The CDR3 sequence is CAWSVVGVNTEAFF. As DNA, the CDR3 is TGTGCCTGGAGTGTAGTTGGGGTAAACACTGAAGCTTTCTTT.

V gene TRBV25-1 combines with J gene TRBJ1-5; D not certain. Looked up from germline, CDR1 is MGHDK and CDR2 is SYGVNS. The CDR3 is 14 amino acids. The V end was cut by 1 base, the J end by 5 bases, with 9 bases between. This chain's CDR3 is CASSELTDYQPQHF. The CDR3 region has the DNA TGTGCCAGCAGTGAATTAACAGACTATCAGCCCCAGCATTTT.

The chain employs TRBV5-5 and TRBJ2-7; perhaps TRBD1 as D (5 bases). This CDR3 is built from 14 residues. Deletions cut 0 bases from V and 0 bases from J, with 7 bases between. Germline loops: CDR1 SGHKS, CDR2 YYEKEE (reference sequence). The CDR3 bases are TGTGCCAGCAGCTTGGAGGACAACTCCTACGAGCAGTACGTC. Translation gives CASSLEDNSYEQYV.

The J gene is TRBJ1-1, the V gene TRBV29-1, with 12 bases fitting TRBD1. Trimming removed 7 bases from V and 3 bases from J; junction bases left unmatched: 6. From germline, CDR1 is SQVTM and CDR2 ANQGSEA. The length of the CDR3 is 14 residues. CDR3 protein: CSAGTGGAYTEAFF. DNA of the CDR3: TGCAGCGCCGGGACAGGGGGCGCTTACACTGAAGCTTTCTTT.

The chain combines TRBV6-5 with TRBJ2-3, with TRBD2 matching 7 bases. This CDR3 spans 16 amino acids. Germline CDR1 is MNHEY and CDR2 is SVGAGI. J was trimmed by 0 bases and V by 1 base; bases with no gene match: 4. The CDR3 coding sequence is TGTGCCAGCAGTTACTGGGCCGGGAGGAGCACAGATACGCAGTATTTT. This translates into CASSYWAGRSTDTQYF.

The chain recombines TRBV7-2 with TRBJ2-5; 8 bases map to TRBD2. The V and J ends lost 5 bases and 2 bases, in that order; junction bases with no gene match: 10. Germline V CDR1 and CDR2: SGHTA, FQGNSA. This CDR3 is built from 16 residues. In DNA form, the CDR3 reads TGTGCCAGCAGCGCGGTCGGGGCGGGAGGTCAAGAGACCCAGTACTTC. Translation gives CASSAVGAGGQETQYF. The whole variable domain, filled in from reference TRBV7-2 and TRBJ2-5, reads GAGVSQSPSNKVTEKGKDVELRCDPISGHTALYWYRQSLGQGLEFLIYFQGNSAPDKSGLPSDRFSAERTGGSVSTLTIQRTQQEDSAVYLCASSAVGAGGQETQYFGPGTRLLVL.

The chain couples TRBV5-5 to TRBJ1-1; no clear D. Trimming pared 1 base from V and 11 bases from J, leaving 15 bases between. Germline V gene lookup returns CDR1 SGHKS and CDR2 YYEKEE (reference sequence). The length of the CDR3 is 13 residues. The CDR3 region has the DNA TGTGCCAGCAGCTTGTGGCAGGCCCAAGGGGCTTTCTTT. Residues: CASSLWQAQGAFF.

The chain uses TRBV2 and TRBJ2-3, with a possible D match to TRBD2 (7 bases). Trimming removed 7 bases at V and 4 bases at J, with 12 bases between. Per the germline V gene, CDR1 is SNHLY and CDR2 is FYNNEI. This CDR3 comprises 13 residues. The CDR3 nucleotides read TGTGCCAGCATCCAGGGGAGGGCAGATACGCAGTATTTT. Amino acids: CASIQGRADTQYF.

The chain has TRBV18 and TRBJ2-7; maybe TRBD1 (6 bases). The CDR3 has 16 amino acids. The germline gives CDR1 KGHSH, CDR2 LQKENI. V shed 3 bases and J shed 5 bases, with 20 bases lying between them. Written as DNA, the CDR3 is TGTGCCAGCTCACCCTATACAGGGCTCCTGACCAACGAGCAGTACTTC. It encodes CASSPYTGLLTNEQYF.

This chain joins TRBV19 and TRBJ1-5; 7 bases match TRBD1. Per germline, CDR1 LNHDA and CDR2 SQIVND (reference sequence). Unmatched junction bases numbered 5, after V lost 3 bases and J lost 6 bases. The CDR3 has 14 residues. The CDR3 protein is CASSISRGRQPQHF. The CDR3 region has the DNA TGTGCCAGTAGTATCAGTAGGGGGCGTCAGCCCCAGCATTTT.

The sample holds one count of this clone. This chain joins TRBV15 and TRBJ2-1; 7 bases agree with TRBD2. CDR1 and CDR2 from the germline V gene are LNHNV and YYDKDF (reference sequence). This CDR3 contains 16 residues. The J segment lost 2 bases and the V segment lost 0 bases, leaving 4 bases of the junction unmatched. In DNA form, the CDR3 reads TGTGCCACCAGCAGAGATCAAGCGGGAACCTACAATGAGCAGTTCTTC. Protein sequence: CATSRDQAGTYNEQFF.

The V gene is TRBV5-1, the J gene TRBJ2-1, with no clear D. The ends were cut back, 0 bases at V and 2 bases at J, with 6 bases in the middle. Germline V gene lookup returns CDR1 SGHRS and CDR2 YFSETQ. This CDR3 comprises 14 residues. The CDR3 loop reads CASSLVVAYNEQFF. DNA of the CDR3: TGCGCCAGCAGCTTGGTTGTCGCCTACAATGAGCAGTTCTTC.

V and J are TRBV18 and TRBJ1-5; D call uncertain. Trimming shortened V by 3 bases and J by 0 bases, and 6 bases separated the two germline ends. The germline V gene encodes CDR1 KGHSH and CDR2 LQKENI. This CDR3 has 14 residues. The CDR3 region is CASSPTSSNQPQHF. Written as DNA, the CDR3 is TGTGCCAGCTCACCTACCTCTAGCAATCAGCCCCAGCATTTT.

V is TRBV3-1 (or the pseudogene TRBV3-2) and J is TRBJ1-6; D uncertain. Trimming removed 3 bases at V and 0 bases at J, with 6 bases between. The CDR3 covers 15 residues. The germline V gene encodes CDR1 LGHDT and CDR2 YNNKEL (reference sequence). Here the CDR3 reads CASSQGRSYNSPLHF. CDR3 DNA sequence: TGTGCCAGCAGCCAGGGTCGCTCCTATAATTCACCCCTCCACTTT.

The CDR3: CASLELDEQFF. CDR3 nucleotides: TGTGCCAGCCTTGAGTTGGATGAGCAGTTCTTC. The chain links TRBV11-1 to TRBJ2-1; no reliable D call. The CDR3 totals 11 residues. CDR1 is SGHAT, CDR2 FQDESV, per germline (reference sequence). With 8 bases removed from V and 8 bases from J, the gap between germline ends came to 10 bases.

V is TRBV24-1 and J is TRBJ1-1; possible D gene TRBD1, 5 bases. Per the germline V gene, CDR1 is KGHDR and CDR2 is SFDVKD. Trimming took off 2 bases at V and 3 bases at J, with 6 bases between the two ends. The CDR3 totals 13 residues. The CDR3 reads CATSDWGDTEAFF. In DNA form, the CDR3 reads TGTGCCACCAGTGATTGGGGGGACACTGAAGCTTTCTTT.

Concerning this clone: Other nucleotide sequences from this sample produce the same CDR3. The genes are TRBV20-1 and TRBJ1-1; D not resolved. In germline, CDR1 is DFQATT, CDR2 SNEGSKA (reference sequence). The V end was cut by 3 bases, the J end by 1 base, with 0 bases between. This CDR3 comprises 10 residues. The CDR3: CSARNTEAFF. The CDR3 DNA follows: TGCAGTGCTAGGAACACTGAAGCTTTCTTT.

The rearrangement joins TRBV11-3 to TRBJ2-5, with unresolved D. Trimming shortened V by 2 bases and J by 1 base, and 8 bases separated the two germline ends. CDR1 and CDR2 from the germline V gene are SGHNT and YENEEA. The CDR3 runs 14 residues. The CDR3 reads CASSLRTAQETQYF. As DNA, the CDR3 is TGTGCCAGCAGCTTACGAACAGCCCAAGAGACCCAGTACTTC.

The chain combines TRBV30 with TRBJ1-4; unclear D gene. V lost 3 bases to trimming and J lost 8 bases, with 16 bases between them. Looked up from germline, CDR1 is GTSNPN and CDR2 is SVGIG (reference sequence). CDR3 length: 14 amino acids. CDR3 sequence reads: CAWSPSPSLEKLFF. CDR3 in DNA: TGTGCCTGGAGCCCCAGCCCGTCCTTGGAAAAACTGTTTTTT.

The chain links TRBV4-2 to TRBJ2-2; D tentatively reads TRBD1 or TRBD2 (5 bases each). This CDR3 spans 15 amino acids. Germline lookup yields CDR1 LGHNA and CDR2 YNFKEQ. Trimming cost V 0 bases and J 4 bases, with 9 bases left between them. CDR3 sequence (DNA): TGTGCCAGCAGCCAAGATCAGAGGGGCACCGGGGAGCTGTTTTTT. Encoded protein: CASSQDQRGTGELFF.

Notes on this clone: Other DNA sequences in the sample encode the same CDR3. This chain uses TRBV5-6 with TRBJ1-1; 7 positions match TRBD1. V was clipped by 0 bases and J by 1 base; unmatched bases: 0. CDR1 and CDR2 from the germline V gene are SGHDT and YYEEEE. The CDR3 has 14 residues. The CDR3 region is CASSLGTGNTEAFF. CDR3 in DNA: TGTGCCAGCAGCTTGGGGACAGGGAACACTGAAGCTTTCTTT.

J is TRBJ2-7 and V is TRBV4-2; TRBD2 is a possible D gene (6 bases). Trimming removed 5 bases at V and 6 bases at J, with 14 bases between. This CDR3 is built from 13 residues. Germline V gene data show CDR1 as LGHNA and CDR2 as YNFKEQ. CDR3 protein: CASSKRLGGEQYV. The CDR3 DNA is TGTGCCAGCAGCAAACGACTGGGGGGCGAGCAGTACGTC.

The chain has TRBV7-8 and TRBJ1-5; D gene ambiguous. The germline CDR1 and CDR2 sequences are SGHVS and FQNEAQ. V lost 5 bases, J lost 6 bases, and 11 bases lay in between. The CDR3 runs to 13 residues. CDR3 coding DNA: TGTGCCAGCAGCCCACGGACTATTCAGCCCCAGCATTTT. Amino acid sequence: CASSPRTIQPQHF. Filled out from reference TRBV7-8 and TRBJ1-5, the complete variable domain reads GAGVSQSPRYKVAKRGQDVALRCDPISGHVSLFWYQQALGQGPEFLTYFQNEAQLDKSGLPSDRFFAERPEGSVSTLKIQRTQQEDSAVYLCASSPRTIQPQHFGDGTRLSIL.

The chain joins TRBV28 to TRBJ2-7; TRBD1 agrees at 11 bases. Germline V gives CDR1 MDHEN, CDR2 SYDVKM. CDR3 length: 13 amino acids. Here the CDR3 DNA reads TGTGCCAGCAGTTCGCAACTACCGGGACAGGGGGACGTC. Translating gives CASSSQLPGQGDV.

This clone was seen only a few times. This chain links TRBV7-3 with TRBJ1-5; the D is unclear. The CDR3 is made up of 13 amino acids. Looked up from germline, CDR1 is SGHTA and CDR2 is FQGTGA. The V end lost 3 bases, the J end lost 7 bases, and 10 bases lay between the germline ends. The CDR3 here is CASSLGGGQPQHF. CDR3 sequence (DNA): TGTGCCAGCAGCTTGGGAGGCGGCCAGCCCCAGCATTTT.

The chain carries TRBV7-8 and TRBJ2-3; 8 nucleotides agree with TRBD1. The V segment lost 5 bases and the J segment 8 bases; nucleotides outside the gene matches: 3. Germline V lookup: CDR1 SGHVS, CDR2 FQNEAQ. The CDR3 runs to 12 residues. Here the CDR3 DNA reads TGTGCCAGCAGCCAGGGGGCGGGTACGCAGTATTTT. Translated: CASSQGAGTQYF.

CDR3 sequence (DNA): TGTGCCAGCAGCTTCGTACCCACAACAGGGACCCATGGCTACACCTTC. The encoded protein is CASSFVPTTGTHGYTF. The rearrangement links TRBV7-2 to TRBJ1-2, with a weak D call TRBD1 (6 bases). Deletions cut 3 bases from V and 6 bases from J, with 20 bases between. Germline-derived CDR1 and CDR2 are SGHTA and FQGNSA. The CDR3 has 16 residues.

The chain uses TRBV12-3 or TRBV12-4 and TRBJ1-2; D is unresolved. The V gene lost 3 bases and the J gene lost 0 bases, with 5 bases spanning the gap. The CDR3 is 13 residues long. CDR3 sequence (DNA): TGTGCCAGCAGTTTCTGGGCTAACTATGGCTACACCTTC. Residues: CASSFWANYGYTF.